A single T cell receptor beta chain is shown here with its context. The antigen remains unidentified. The data derive from a study of cytomegalovirus exposure and HLA in healthy donors. Overall study results and limits: What was likely a sequencing artifact was a cluster of highly shared sequence variants. The listing of some 170 TCR beta chains classed them as cytomegalovirus-associated. Reported performance of the classifier showed diagnosis of cytomegalovirus status with high specificity and sensitivity.

It was with 60 Vbeta and 13 Jbeta primers that the PCR ran. Generated by immunoSEQ multiplex PCR, the TCRdb table keeps only in-frame clones and is missing some. The sample lists about 250,000 clones, 78% occurring once. Everyone who donated was a healthy bone marrow donor. Specimen: PBMCs. The receptor was isolated from a boy between 5 and 17 years old in good health and CMV-seronegative.

The CDR3 here is CASSWDRQGEKLFF. The CDR3 bases are TGTGCCAGCAGCTGGGACAGACAAGGGGAAAAACTGTTTTTT. The chain combines TRBV11-3 with TRBJ1-4; 7 bases are shared with TRBD1. The CDR3 totals 14 residues. Germline V lookup: CDR1 SGHNT, CDR2 YENEEA. V was pared by 4 bases and J by 8 bases, with 7 bases of the junction left unmatched.